Shown below are 26 T cell receptor beta chains from a single sample sequenced in a study of shared clonotypes between healthy human individuals. TCRdb keeps only in-frame clones here, not all; method: immunoSEQ multiplex PCR. Here the sample spans 730,000 or so clones, about two thirds being singletons. The sequenced sample was memory CD4+ T cells sorted from blood. Subset indicated: CD45RA-negative fraction. All receptors come from a woman aged 25 to 39 in good health.

This clone was counted ten times or more. The rearrangement joins TRBV7-2 to TRBJ2-3, with no clear D. CDR3 length equals 14 residues. The germline V and J ends were trimmed by 5 bases and 1 base, with 10 bases remaining between them. CDR1 and CDR2 (germline): SGHTA, FQGNSA. The CDR3 is CASSEYSRTDTQYF. In DNA, the CDR3 is TGTGCCAGCAGCGAATACTCCCGCACAGATACGCAGTATTTT.

The chain has TRBV28 and TRBJ2-1; TRBD1 matches at 7 bases. The CDR3 has 15 residues. V shed 4 bases and J 1 base; nucleotides not matched to a gene: 4. Germline CDR1 is MDHEN and CDR2 is SYDVKM. DNA for the CDR3: TGTGCCAGCAGTTCTGAGGGGGCTTCCTACAATGAGCAGTTCTTC. Amino acids: CASSSEGASYNEQFF.

The count of this clone is one. Other DNA sequences within the sample encode an identical CDR3. The genes are TRBV5-1 and TRBJ1-1; D call uncertain. The V gene lost 0 bases and the J gene lost 0 bases, with 9 bases spanning the gap. CDR1 is SGHRS, CDR2 YFSETQ, per germline. CDR3 length equals 15 residues. CDR3 coding DNA: TGCGCCAGCAGCTTGGCCGTGGGGATGAACACTGAAGCTTTCTTT. This codes for CASSLAVGMNTEAFF. Full variable domain (rest looked up from reference TRBV5-1 and TRBJ1-1): KAGVTQTPRYLIKTRGQQVTLSCSPISGHRSVSWYQQTPGQGLQFLFEYFSETQRNKGNFPGRFSGRQFSNSRSEMNVSTLELGDSALYLCASSLAVGMNTEAFFGQGTRLTVV.

The V gene is TRBV6-6, the J gene TRBJ1-3, with unresolved D. Germline values: CDR1 MNHNY, CDR2 SVGAGI (reference sequence). This CDR3 is built from 13 residues. Trimming removed 6 bases from V and 0 bases from J, with 6 bases in between. CDR3 nucleotides: TGTGCCAGCAGGAGTAGCTCTGGAAACACCATATATTTT. Its translation is CASRSSSGNTIYF.

This clone was found once. The sample holds other DNA sequences that translate to the same CDR3. The chain recombines TRBV18 with TRBJ2-5; no definite D call. Germline loops: CDR1 KGHSH, CDR2 LQKENI. V was clipped by 3 bases and J by 3 bases, with 5 bases between them. This CDR3 region has 12 residues. CDR3 bases: TGTGCCAGCTCACCGGTCAAAGAGACCCAGTACTTC. This translates into CASSPVKETQYF.

The V and J genes are TRBV28 and TRBJ2-1, with 9 bases matching TRBD2. Germline V lookup: CDR1 MDHEN, CDR2 SYDVKM. There are 19 residues in the CDR3. The V segment lost 4 bases and the J segment 5 bases; nucleotides outside the gene matches: 18. The CDR3 spells CASSWPGRLAGRDHNEQFF. The CDR3 nucleotides are TGTGCCAGCAGTTGGCCGGGGAGGCTAGCGGGACGGGACCACAATGAGCAGTTCTTC.

This clone was detected only once. The V call is TRBV27, the J call TRBJ2-1; 11 positions agree with TRBD1. The germline V gene encodes CDR1 MNHEY and CDR2 SMNVEV (reference sequence). The CDR3 spans 17 residues. Losses at the gene ends were 5 bases for V and 8 bases for J; bases not matched to a gene: 14. CDR3 sequence: CASSPGPGQGALYEQFF. Here the CDR3 DNA reads TGTGCCAGCAGTCCCGGACCAGGACAGGGGGCTCTGTATGAGCAGTTCTTC.

The rearrangement links TRBV28 to TRBJ2-5, with D uncertain. CDR3 length: 15 amino acids. Per germline, CDR1 MDHEN and CDR2 SYDVKM. V lost 6 bases and J 1 base, leaving 15 bases between the germline ends. The CDR3 nucleotides read TGTGCCAGCAGCAGCCCGGCGGAAACCCAAGAGACCCAGTACTTC. This sequence encodes CASSSPAETQETQYF. The complete variable domain, with remaining parts taken from reference TRBV28 and TRBJ2-5, reads DVKVTQSSRYLVKRTGEKVFLECVQDMDHENMFWYRQDPGLGLRLIYFSYDVKMKEKGDIPEGYSVSREKKERFSLILESASTNQTSMYLCASSSPAETQETQYFGPGTRLLVL.

Worth noting for this clone: Other DNA sequences in the sample encode the same CDR3. V usage is TRBV6-5 and J usage is TRBJ1-1; D not resolved. V was pared by 2 bases and J by 4 bases, with 8 bases between. This CDR3 contains 13 residues. Germline CDR1 reads MNHEY; CDR2 reads SVGAGI. The CDR3 DNA follows: TGTGCCAGCAGTTACAGTGAGGGCACTGAAGCTTTCTTT. It codes for CASSYSEGTEAFF.

This clone has more than one count but fewer than ten. The chain links TRBV7-9 to TRBJ1-3; D might be TRBD1 (6 bases). Looked up from germline, CDR1 is SEHNR and CDR2 is FQNEAQ (reference sequence). Trimming shortened V by 3 bases and J by 3 bases, and 9 bases separated the two germline ends. CDR3 length equals 14 residues. This chain's CDR3 is CASSFTGFGNTIYF. Here the CDR3 DNA reads TGTGCCAGCAGCTTCACAGGGTTTGGAAACACCATATATTTT.

This clone showed up just once. This sequence joins TRBV7-2 and TRBJ2-3; 14 bases match TRBD2. CDR1 and CDR2 (germline): SGHTA, FQGNSA. The CDR3 sequence is 15 residues long. V gave up 5 bases and J gave up 6 bases; unmatched junction bases: 4. In DNA, the CDR3 is TGTGCCAGCAGCACCCGGACTAGCGGGAGGGATACGCAGTATTTT. Its protein product is CASSTRTSGRDTQYF.

The chain uses TRBV28 and TRBJ2-1; the match to TRBD2 covers 8 bases. Germline V gene lookup returns CDR1 MDHEN and CDR2 SYDVKM. The V segment lost 6 bases and the J segment 5 bases; nucleotides outside the gene matches: 9. There are 15 residues in the CDR3. Written as DNA, the CDR3 is TGTGCCAGCAGCGTAACTCTAGCGGGCCACAATGAGCAGTTCTTC. Its protein is CASSVTLAGHNEQFF.

The chain is built from TRBV19 and TRBJ2-3; tentatively, D is TRBD2 (6 bases). Germline assignment: CDR1 LNHDA and CDR2 SQIVND (reference sequence). V shed 4 bases and J shed 6 bases, with 17 bases lying between them. The length of the CDR3 is 15 residues. The CDR3 DNA follows: TGTGCCAGTAGTAACCCCGGGACTTCGCGGGATACGCAGTATTTT. Its translation is CASSNPGTSRDTQYF. Looking up the rest from reference TRBV19 and TRBJ2-3 gives the full variable domain: DGGITQSPKYLFRKEGQNVTLSCEQNLNHDAMYWYRQDPGQGLRLIYYSQIVNDFQKGDIAEGYSVSREKKESFPLTVTSAQKNPTAFYLCASSNPGTSRDTQYFGPGTRLTVL.

This chain joins TRBV6-6 and TRBJ1-1; possible D gene TRBD1, 6 bases. CDR1 is MNHNY and CDR2 is SVGAGI in the germline V gene (reference sequence). CDR3 length: 15 residues. The V end was cut by 0 bases, the J end by 6 bases, with 14 bases between. This CDR3 is CASSYSRQGSAEAFF. The CDR3 coding sequence is TGTGCCAGCAGTTACTCGAGGCAGGGGAGTGCTGAAGCTTTCTTT.

The rearrangement joins TRBV19 to TRBJ1-1; maybe TRBD1 (6 bases). The germline gives CDR1 LNHDA, CDR2 SQIVND (reference sequence). The V and J ends lost 4 bases and 8 bases respectively, with 20 bases between them. The CDR3 runs 15 residues. DNA for the CDR3: TGTGCCAGTAGTACCCGAGGACACAGGGCACCAGAAGCTTTCTTT. This encodes CASSTRGHRAPEAFF.

The chain combines TRBV7-2 with TRBJ2-3, with 9 positions matching TRBD2. This CDR3 is 16 amino acids long. In germline, CDR1 is SGHTA, CDR2 FQGNSA. V dropped 3 bases and J dropped 6; count of bases not matched to a gene: 10. CDR3 region: CASSLVAGLAGDTQYF. The CDR3 DNA sequence: TGTGCCAGCAGCTTGGTCGCGGGACTAGCAGGGGATACGCAGTATTTT.

This clone has a handful of counts. This rearrangement joins TRBV28 to TRBJ1-2; perhaps TRBD1 as D (6 bases). Trimming stripped 6 bases from V and 8 bases from J, with 22 bases between. Germline CDR1 MDHEN, CDR2 SYDVKM. The length of the CDR3 is 15 residues. The DNA of the CDR3 is TGTGCCAGCAGGCGGGACGCGGGACAAAATCGCGGCTACACCTTC. It translates to CASRRDAGQNRGYTF.

This clone came up once. The rearrangement links TRBV29-1 to TRBJ2-7; tentatively, D is TRBD1 (6 bases). Germline V gene lookup returns CDR1 SQVTM and CDR2 ANQGSEA. The ends were cut back, 7 bases at V and 5 bases at J, with 15 bases in the middle. There are 12 residues in the CDR3. The CDR3 DNA follows: TGCAGCGGCCGAGGGGGTTCTGACGAGCAGTACTTC. This codes for CSGRGGSDEQYF.

V usage is TRBV19 and J usage is TRBJ1-5, with TRBD1 as a possible D gene (6 bases). Germline assignment: CDR1 LNHDA and CDR2 SQIVND (reference sequence). The CDR3 has 13 residues. V dropped 8 bases and J dropped 5 bases, with 13 bases sitting between them. The CDR3 DNA reads as TGTGCCAGTTCGGTACAGGGTTATCAGCCCCAGCATTTT. Its translation is CASSVQGYQPQHF.

Details on this clone: Other nucleotide sequences in the sample specify the same CDR3. V is TRBV18 and J is TRBJ2-7; D may be TRBD2 (6 bases). The ends were cut back, 0 bases at V and 2 bases at J, with 11 bases in the middle. The CDR3 has 15 residues. Germline lookup yields CDR1 KGHSH and CDR2 LQKENI. The CDR3 loop is CASSPPGGGAYEQYF. CDR3 coding DNA: TGTGCCAGCTCACCACCGGGCGGAGGGGCCTACGAGCAGTACTTC.

V is TRBV7-2 and J is TRBJ1-1; D is unresolved. Looked up from germline, CDR1 is SGHTA and CDR2 is FQGNSA. The CDR3 consists of 14 residues. Trimming removed 5 bases from V and 4 bases from J, with 14 bases in between. CDR3 loop: CASSQARGPTEAFF. The CDR3 DNA is TGTGCCAGCAGCCAGGCCCGAGGGCCCACTGAAGCTTTCTTT.

CDR3 residues: CASSQVTGQETQYF. CDR3 DNA: TGCGCCAGCAGCCAAGTTACAGGCCAAGAGACCCAGTACTTC. The chain links TRBV4-1 to TRBJ2-5; tentatively, D is TRBD1 (5 bases). Germline CDR1 reads MGHRA; CDR2 reads YSYEKL. V was trimmed by 1 base and J by 1 base, leaving 7 bases between them. The CDR3 length is 14 residues.

The gene calls are TRBV28 and TRBJ2-1, with D possibly TRBD2 on 5 matching bases. Germline-derived CDR1 and CDR2 are MDHEN and SYDVKM. Trimming cost V 5 bases and J 12 bases, with 11 bases left between them. This CDR3 has 11 residues. The CDR3 protein is CASSEGRRQFF. The DNA for the CDR3 is TGTGCCAGCAGTGAGGGAAGACGGCAGTTCTTC.

The chain uses TRBV28 and TRBJ2-2; D is unclear. The germline V gene encodes CDR1 MDHEN and CDR2 SYDVKM. The CDR3 has 15 residues. V dropped 3 bases and J dropped 0 bases, with 8 bases sitting between them. The DNA of the CDR3 is TGTGCCAGCAGTTTTAACAGAGCGAACACCGGGGAGCTGTTTTTT. Protein product: CASSFNRANTGELFF.

This rearrangement joins TRBV28 to TRBJ2-1; D may be TRBD1 or TRBD2 (5 bases each). CDR3 length equals 13 residues. CDR1 and CDR2 (germline): MDHEN, SYDVKM. The ends were cut back, 5 bases at V and 7 bases at J, with 12 bases in the middle. The DNA for the CDR3 is TGTGCCAGCAGTATACTCGGGACGAATGAGCAGTTCTTC. Amino acid sequence: CASSILGTNEQFF.

The chain is built from TRBV7-9 and TRBJ1-1, with no clear D. The CDR3 is 13 residues long. V lost 2 bases and J 6 bases, leaving 10 bases between the germline ends. CDR1 and CDR2 from the germline V gene are SEHNR and FQNEAQ (reference sequence). The CDR3 DNA reads TGTGCCAGCAGCTTAACGCCAGCGGCTGAAGCTTTCTTT. Protein sequence: CASSLTPAAEAFF.